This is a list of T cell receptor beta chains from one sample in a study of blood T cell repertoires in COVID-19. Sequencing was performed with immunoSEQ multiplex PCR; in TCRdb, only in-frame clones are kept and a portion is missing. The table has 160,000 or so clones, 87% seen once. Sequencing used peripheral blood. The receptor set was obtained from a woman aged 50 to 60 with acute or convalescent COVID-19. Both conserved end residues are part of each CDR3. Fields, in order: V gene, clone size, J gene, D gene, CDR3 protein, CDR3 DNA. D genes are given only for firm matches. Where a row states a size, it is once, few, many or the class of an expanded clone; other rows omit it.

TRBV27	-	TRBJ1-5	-	CASSSTQGGRPNQPQHF	TGTGCCAGCAGTTCTACCCAGGGCGGAAGGCCTAATCAGCCCCAGCATTTT
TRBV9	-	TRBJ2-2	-	CASSAYPTGELFF	TGTGCCAGCAGCGCCTACCCCACCGGGGAGCTGTTTTTT
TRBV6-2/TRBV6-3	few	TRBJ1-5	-	CASSYWGGLGNQPQHF	TGTGCCAGCAGTTATTGGGGGGGCTTGGGCAATCAGCCCCAGCATTTT
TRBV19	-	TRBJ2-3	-	CASSILGGPRSTDTQYF	TGTGCCAGTAGTATCCTCGGGGGGCCTAGGAGCACAGATACGCAGTATTTT
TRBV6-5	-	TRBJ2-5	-	CASSYLGDLGTQYF	TGTGCCAGCAGTTACCTCGGGGATCTGGGGACCCAGTACTTC
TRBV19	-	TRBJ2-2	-	CASSRTGELFF	TGTGCCAGTAGTCGCACCGGGGAGCTGTTTTTT
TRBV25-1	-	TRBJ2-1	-	CASSDPTGTHYNEQFF	TGTGCCAGCAGTGACCCCACAGGGACGCACTACAATGAGCAGTTCTTC
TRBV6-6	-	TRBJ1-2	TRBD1	CASRRTGNYGYTF	TGTGCCAGCAGACGGACAGGGAACTATGGCTACACCTTC
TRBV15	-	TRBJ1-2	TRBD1	CATSRDRIGGLGYTF	TGTGCCACCAGCAGAGATAGGATAGGGGGCCTAGGCTACACCTTC
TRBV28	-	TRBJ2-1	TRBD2	CASIGGTSSDNEQFF	TGTGCCAGCATCGGAGGGACTAGCTCGGACAATGAGCAGTTCTTC
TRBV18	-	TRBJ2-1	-	CASSPREGEDQGNEQFF	TGTGCCAGCTCACCACGAGAGGGAGAGGATCAGGGGAATGAGCAGTTCTTC
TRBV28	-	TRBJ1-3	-	CASSLYQGLSGNTIYF	TGTGCCAGCAGTTTATATCAGGGCCTCTCTGGAAACACCATATATTTT
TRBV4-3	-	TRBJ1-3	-	CASSQESAGWDTIYF	TGCGCCAGCAGCCAAGAGTCCGCGGGGTGGGACACCATATATTTT
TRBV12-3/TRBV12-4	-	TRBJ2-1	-	CASGGNEQFF	TGTGCCAGCGGGGGGAATGAGCAGTTCTTC
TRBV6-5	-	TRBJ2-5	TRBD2	CASSYSRTRSETQYF	TGTGCCAGCAGTTACTCGAGGACTAGATCTGAGACCCAGTACTTC
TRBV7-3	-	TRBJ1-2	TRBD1	CASGTGYGYTF	TGTGCCAGCGGGACAGGCTATGGCTACACCTTC
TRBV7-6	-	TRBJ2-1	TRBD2	CASSSSSAGLSYNEQFF	TGTGCCAGCAGCTCCTCGTCAGCGGGGCTCTCCTACAATGAGCAGTTCTTC
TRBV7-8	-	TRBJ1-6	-	CASSASRGGGLNSPLHF	TGTGCCAGCAGCGCATCCCGGGGTGGGGGCTTAAATTCACCCCTCCACTTT
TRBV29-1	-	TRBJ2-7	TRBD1	CSVDGQGGTYEQYF	TGCAGCGTCGATGGACAGGGAGGTACATACGAGCAGTACTTC
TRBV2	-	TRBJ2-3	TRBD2	CASRYPGLASTDTQYF	TGTGCCAGCAGGTACCCGGGACTAGCATCCACAGATACGCAGTATTTT
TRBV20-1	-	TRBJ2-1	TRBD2	CSASLAGGGPYNEQFF	TGCAGTGCTAGTCTAGCGGGAGGAGGTCCCTACAATGAGCAGTTCTTC
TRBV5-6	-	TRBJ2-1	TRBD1	CASSHDRGYNEQFF	TGTGCCAGCAGCCACGACAGGGGATACAATGAGCAGTTCTTC
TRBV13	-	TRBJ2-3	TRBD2	CASSPRLAGATDTQYF	TGTGCCAGCAGCCCCCGGCTAGCGGGGGCCACAGATACGCAGTATTTT
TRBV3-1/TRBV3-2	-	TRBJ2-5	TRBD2	CSGGQETQYF	TGTTCGGGAGGCCAAGAGACCCAGTACTTC
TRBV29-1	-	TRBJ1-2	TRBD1	CSGRQGADYGYTF	TGCAGCGGGCGACAGGGAGCGGACTATGGCTACACCTTC
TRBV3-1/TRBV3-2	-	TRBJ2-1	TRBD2	CASSQESLAGANYNEQFF	TGTGCCAGCAGCCAAGAGAGTCTAGCGGGGGCAAATTACAATGAGCAGTTCTTC
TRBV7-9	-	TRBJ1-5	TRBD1	CASSAGTGGFGNQPQHF	TGTGCCAGCAGCGCAGGGACAGGGGGCTTTGGCAATCAGCCCCAGCATTTT
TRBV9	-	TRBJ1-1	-	CASSVERRDTEAFF	TGTGCCAGCAGCGTAGAGAGGCGGGACACTGAAGCTTTCTTT
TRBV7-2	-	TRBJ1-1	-	CASSLAQGLGNTEAFF	TGTGCCAGCAGCCTCGCACAGGGCTTGGGGAACACTGAAGCTTTCTTT
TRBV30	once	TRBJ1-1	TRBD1	CAWSVHEGQKAFF	TGTGCCTGGAGTGTACATGAGGGACAGAAAGCTTTCTTT
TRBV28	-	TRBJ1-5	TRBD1	CASSWTGTGSQPQHF	TGTGCCAGCAGTTGGACAGGGACAGGTAGTCAGCCCCAGCATTTT
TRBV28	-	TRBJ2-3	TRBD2	CATRLAGLPGDTQYF	TGTGCCACCAGACTAGCGGGACTCCCGGGAGATACGCAGTATTTT
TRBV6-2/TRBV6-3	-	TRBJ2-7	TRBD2	CASSNGTRWYYEQYF	TGTGCCAGCAGCAACGGGACTAGGTGGTACTACGAGCAGTACTTC
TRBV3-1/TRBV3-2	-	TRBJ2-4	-	CASSHLEGADIQYF	TGTGCCAGCAGCCATTTGGAGGGGGCGGACATTCAGTACTTC
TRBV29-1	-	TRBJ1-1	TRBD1	CSVVAGTGLRGAFF	TGCAGCGTGGTGGCCGGGACAGGACTAAGGGGAGCTTTCTTT
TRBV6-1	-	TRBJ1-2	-	CASSEGYSNYGYTF	TGTGCCAGCAGTGAAGGTTACAGCAACTATGGCTACACCTTC
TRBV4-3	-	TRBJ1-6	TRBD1	CASSPGTGNSPLHF	TGCGCCAGCAGCCCAGGGACAGGGAATTCACCCCTCCACTTT
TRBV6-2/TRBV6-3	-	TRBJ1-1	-	CASSYDGDNKEAFF	TGTGCCAGCAGTTACGACGGGGATAATAAAGAAGCTTTCTTT
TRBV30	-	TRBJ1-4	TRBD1	CAWSRQGATNEKLFF	TGTGCCTGGAGTAGACAGGGCGCAACTAATGAAAAACTGTTTTTT
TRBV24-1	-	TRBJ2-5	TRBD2	CATSDPESSGTSGRQETQYF	TGTGCCACCAGTGACCCAGAGAGCTCCGGGACTAGCGGCCGTCAAGAGACCCAGTACTTC
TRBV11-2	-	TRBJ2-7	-	CASSLGGTYSYEQYF	TGTGCCAGCAGCTTAGGCGGGACTTACTCCTACGAGCAGTACTTC
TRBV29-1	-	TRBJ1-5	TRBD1	CSVVTGTGIHQPQHF	TGCAGCGTTGTTACCGGGACAGGCATCCATCAGCCCCAGCATTTT
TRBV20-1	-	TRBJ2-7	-	CSARRGSEQYF	TGCAGTGCCAGAAGGGGTTCCGAGCAGTACTTC
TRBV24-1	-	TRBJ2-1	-	CATSDTGVSSYNEQFF	TGTGCCACCAGTGATACGGGGGTAAGCTCCTACAATGAGCAGTTCTTC
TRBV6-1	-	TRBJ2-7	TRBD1	CASSDPSSDRAYEQYF	TGTGCCAGCAGTGACCCTTCCTCGGACAGGGCCTACGAGCAGTACTTC
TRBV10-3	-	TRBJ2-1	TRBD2	CAISLLAGGGNEQFF	TGTGCCATCAGCCTACTAGCGGGAGGAGGTAATGAGCAGTTCTTC
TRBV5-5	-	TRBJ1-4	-	CASSVRRAQEKLFF	TGTGCCAGCAGCGTCAGGAGGGCTCAAGAAAAACTGTTTTTT
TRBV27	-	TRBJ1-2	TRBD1	CASSSGQDLLSYTF	TGTGCCAGCAGTTCCGGACAGGACCTACTGAGCTACACCTTC
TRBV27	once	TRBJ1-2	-	CASSLEASGGYTF	TGTGCCAGCAGTTTAGAAGCCTCGGGGGGCTACACCTTC